This entry concerns a single TCR beta chain. Second-dose recipients at about 4 or about 12 weeks were treated as one pooled group. This table comes from immunoSEQ multiplex PCR, and its TCRdb copy is limited to in-frame clones, with some not included. Of 150,000 to 200,000 clones listed, about 91% are singletons. The data are from a study of T cell responses to AZD1222 COVID-19 vaccine. The CDR3 length is 13 residues. The junction had 3 bases not matched to a gene; V was cut back by 5 bases and J by 6 bases. Germline CDR1 is SGHNT and CDR2 is YENEEA. The receptor was isolated from an adult who received the AZD1222 COVID-19 vaccine. The chain has TRBV11-3 and TRBJ2-4; 8 bases are a match to TRBD1. The sequences come from peripheral blood, collected 28 days after the second AZD1222 dose. CDR3 protein: CASSLGQGNIQYF. CDR3 DNA: TGTGCCAGCAGCCTTGGACAGGGAAACATTCAGTACTTC. Combining the CDR3 with reference TRBV11-3 and TRBJ2-4 gives the whole variable domain EAGVVQSPRYKIIEKKQPVAFWCNPISGHNTLYWYLQNLGQGPELLIRYENEEAVDDSQLPKDRFSAERLKGVDSTLKIQPAELGDSAVYLCASSLGQGNIQYFGAGTRLSVL.